This T cell receptor (beta chain) comes out of a study of T cell responses to AZD1222 COVID-19 vaccine. General study results and limits: Seropositivity was recorded at baseline in only 6 or 7 AZD1222 recipients. Dominant at 160-218 and 743-854, vaccine-associated CD4 TCRs also spanned spike. A mostly white British donor set with more females was recruited, and clonal diversity was possibly underestimated. Spike-specific TCR repertoires showed rising breadth and depth after two AZD1222 doses.

With regard to this clone: Its antigen is not identified.

Some clones are missing from TCRdb's copy, which holds only in-frame ones; the method was immunoSEQ multiplex PCR. Of about 160,000 clones listed, 92% are singletons. CDR1 LNHDA and CDR2 SQIVND come from the germline V gene (reference sequence). Trimming pared 4 bases from V and 0 bases from J, leaving 9 bases between. The CDR3 extends over 14 amino acids. The source of this sequence is an adult in good health. The chain recombines TRBV19 with TRBJ2-5; weak D call: TRBD2 (5 bases). The source was peripheral blood, collected on day 0 of MenACWY control vaccination. Here the CDR3 DNA reads TGTGCCAGTAGTACGCCGGGGTACCAAGAGACCCAGTACTTC. It translates to CASSTPGYQETQYF. Using reference TRBV19 and TRBJ2-5 for the parts outside the CDR3, the full variable domain is DGGITQSPKYLFRKEGQNVTLSCEQNLNHDAMYWYRQDPGQGLRLIYYSQIVNDFQKGDIAEGYSVSREKKESFPLTVTSAQKNPTAFYLCASSTPGYQETQYFGPGTRLLVL.